The present TCR beta chain was sequenced within a study of blood T cells in healthy people across ages. Germline V CDR1 and CDR2: MNHEY, SVGAGI. The CDR3 contains 15 residues. V shed 8 bases, J shed 5 bases, and the junction held 14 bases outside the gene matches. A sample-barcoded 5' primer and a J-beta primer mix were used in a second PCR of about 7 to 12 cycles. Each CDR3 protein gets one entry after TCRdb re-called the 5' RACE reads with MiXCR. The sample contains fewer than 2,000,000 distinct CDR3 sequences, 30% to 40% of which appear only once. The source material was blood. The receptor was isolated from a human donor in good health. The rearrangement uses TRBV6-5 and TRBJ1-1; 7 bases line up with TRBD1. CDR3 sequence reads: CASRGRQGSETEAFF. As DNA, the CDR3 is TGTGCCAGCCGTGGCCGACAGGGATCGGAGACTGAAGCTTTCTTT.